These 15 T cell receptor beta chains came from one sample sequenced in a study of T cell responses to AZD1222 COVID-19 vaccine. Sequencing was performed with immunoSEQ multiplex PCR; in TCRdb, only in-frame clones are kept and a portion is missing. The table lists some 170,000 clones, 90% to 95% of them singletons. The sequenced sample was peripheral blood, obtained on day 0 of AZD1222 vaccination. The receptors originated from an adult in good health.

The chain has TRBV19 and TRBJ1-2; no clear D. The germline V gene has CDR1 LNHDA and CDR2 SQIVND (reference sequence). The CDR3 covers 15 residues. Trimming removed 7 bases from V and 4 bases from J, with 19 bases in between. CDR3 bases: TGTGCCAGTAATCCTGTATCGGTGGAGACCTATGGCTACACCTTC. This codes for CASNPVSVETYGYTF.

The CDR3 protein is CASRISGGYEQYF. CDR3 nucleotide sequence: TGTGCCAGCAGGATATCAGGGGGCTACGAGCAGTACTTC. The chain joins TRBV2 to TRBJ2-7; 7 positions agree with TRBD1. Unmatched junction bases numbered 5, after V lost 6 bases and J lost 3 bases. The CDR3 is 13 residues long. The germline CDR1 and CDR2 sequences are SNHLY and FYNNEI.

The chain employs TRBV11-2 and TRBJ1-3; D unresolved. The CDR3 length is 15 residues. The germline V gene encodes CDR1 SGHAT and CDR2 FQNNGV. V gave up 1 base and J gave up 4 bases, with 11 bases separating them. CDR3 bases: TGTGCCAGCAGCTTAGGGGTCTCGGGGGGAAACACCATATATTTT. Translating it yields CASSLGVSGGNTIYF.

The chain links TRBV7-8 to TRBJ2-7; maybe TRBD2 (6 bases). Trimming took off 5 bases at V and 0 bases at J, with 11 bases between the two ends. This CDR3 is 14 amino acids long. Germline lookup yields CDR1 SGHVS and CDR2 FQNEAQ. The DNA for the CDR3 is TGTGCCAGCAGCCAGGACGGGAGCTCCTACGAGCAGTACTTC. Translated: CASSQDGSSYEQYF.

The chain carries TRBV24-1 and TRBJ2-5; TRBD1 might be the D (5 bases). CDR1 and CDR2 from the germline V gene are KGHDR and SFDVKD. CDR3 size: 12 residues. Trimming removed 8 bases from V and 4 bases from J, with 10 bases in between. CDR3 nucleotide sequence: TGTGCCACCAAGGACACGGGAGAGACCCAGTACTTC. Translation: CATKDTGETQYF.

This chain links TRBV11-2 with TRBJ1-5, with D perhaps matching TRBD1 (6 bases). CDR3 size: 19 residues. Germline lookup yields CDR1 SGHAT and CDR2 FQNNGV. V lost 5 bases to trimming and J lost 1 base, with 24 bases between them. The CDR3 DNA reads as TGTGCCAGCAGCCCAAATTTGGGTGACAGGAAGGGCAGCAATCAGCCCCAGCATTTT. It translates to CASSPNLGDRKGSNQPQHF.

The CDR3: CSVRVSFSDTQYF. In DNA, the CDR3 is TGCAGCGTTCGGGTTAGTTTCTCAGATACGCAGTATTTT. The V gene is TRBV29-1, the J gene TRBJ2-3; D gene unclear. Looked up from germline, CDR1 is SQVTM and CDR2 is ANQGSEA. Trimming took off 5 bases at V and 4 bases at J, with 13 bases between the two ends. This CDR3 region has 13 residues.

The CDR3 nucleotides read TGTGCCAGCAGCGAAATCAGCGGTTGGTCACCCCTCCACTTT. It yields the protein CASSEISGWSPLHF. This rearrangement joins TRBV3-1 (or the pseudogene TRBV3-2) to TRBJ1-6; D remains ambiguous. The CDR3 covers 14 residues. Germline CDR1 LGHDT, CDR2 YNNKEL (reference sequence). V was clipped by 5 bases and J by 10 bases, with 15 bases between them.

The chain carries TRBV28 and TRBJ1-6, with no clear D. The CDR3 has 13 residues. The ends were cut back, 11 bases at V and 1 base at J, with 9 bases in the middle. Germline V gene data show CDR1 as MDHEN and CDR2 as SYDVKM. CDR3 sequence reads: CAGRESYNSPLHF. CDR3 nucleotide sequence: TGTGCCGGTCGGGAATCCTATAATTCACCCCTCCACTTT.

The rearrangement links TRBV29-1 to TRBJ1-4; D is possibly TRBD1 (5 bases). The germline V and J ends were trimmed by 3 bases and 4 bases, with 9 bases remaining between them. The CDR3 loop spans 13 amino acids. CDR1 is SQVTM, CDR2 ANQGSEA, per germline. The CDR3 reads CSVEGTDNEKLFF. CDR3 sequence (DNA): TGCAGCGTTGAGGGGACGGATAATGAAAAACTGTTTTTT.

This clone has just one count. The CDR3 loop is CASSERVSYNEQFF. CDR3 in DNA: TGCGCCAGCAGTGAAAGGGTCTCCTACAATGAGCAGTTCTTC. The chain has TRBV10-2 and TRBJ2-1; D uncertain. V lost 3 bases and J lost 0, with 6 bases in between. CDR3 size: 14 residues. The germline gives CDR1 WSHSY, CDR2 SAAADI.

This clone appeared a single time. V and J are TRBV5-1 and TRBJ2-1; D gene unclear. The germline V gene encodes CDR1 SGHRS and CDR2 YFSETQ. Deletions cut 0 bases from V and 4 bases from J, with 8 bases between. The CDR3 covers 14 residues. The CDR3 sequence: CASSLGEVYNEQFF. CDR3 DNA: TGCGCCAGCAGCTTGGGAGAGGTATACAATGAGCAGTTCTTC.

This chain uses TRBV6-5 with TRBJ1-5; tentative D call: TRBD1 (5 bases). CDR3 length: 12 amino acids. V dropped 6 bases and J dropped 7 bases, with 10 bases sitting between them. CDR1 and CDR2 from the germline V gene are MNHEY and SVGAGI. The CDR3, as DNA: TGTGCCAGCAGCGAGGGGTCCCAGCCCCAGCATTTT. This translates into CASSEGSQPQHF.

This chain connects TRBV28 to TRBJ2-7; 9 bases line up with TRBD2. Looked up from germline, CDR1 is MDHEN and CDR2 is SYDVKM. This CDR3 spans 15 amino acids. V was pared by 1 base and J by 6 bases, with 7 bases of the junction left unmatched. The CDR3 DNA sequence: TGTGCCAGCAGTTTATTGGCGGGGGGGCCAGTCGAGCAGTACTTC. Encoded protein: CASSLLAGGPVEQYF.

The rearrangement joins TRBV20-1 to TRBJ2-2; D unresolved. Germline V gene data show CDR1 as DFQATT and CDR2 as SNEGSKA (reference sequence). V was cut by 3 bases and J by 7 bases, with 15 bases left in between. The CDR3 is 14 residues long. CDR3 in amino acids: CSASGQEVDGELFF. The DNA for the CDR3 is TGCAGTGCTAGTGGGCAGGAAGTCGACGGGGAGCTGTTTTTT.